This T cell receptor beta chain was identified during a study of CD8 T cells in ankylosing spondylitis. The V gene lost 0 bases and the J gene lost 3 bases, with 6 bases spanning the gap. Germline loops: CDR1 LNHNV, CDR2 YYDKDF (reference sequence). This CDR3 spans 13 amino acids. TCRdb re-analysed the 5' RACE reads in MiXCR, keeping a single row per CDR3 protein. The sample contains around 300,000 distinct CDR3 sequences, around 21% of which appear only once. This clonotype was observed a few times. The genes are TRBV15 and TRBJ2-7; D uncertain. Sequencing was done on a sample of blood, either unsorted or a sorted T cell fraction (not recorded which). The origin of this receptor is a female donor with ankylosing spondylitis or in good health (not recorded which). The CDR3 DNA sequence: TGTGCCACCAGCAGAGATTATAGCTACGAGCAGTACTTC. Protein product: CATSRDYSYEQYF.